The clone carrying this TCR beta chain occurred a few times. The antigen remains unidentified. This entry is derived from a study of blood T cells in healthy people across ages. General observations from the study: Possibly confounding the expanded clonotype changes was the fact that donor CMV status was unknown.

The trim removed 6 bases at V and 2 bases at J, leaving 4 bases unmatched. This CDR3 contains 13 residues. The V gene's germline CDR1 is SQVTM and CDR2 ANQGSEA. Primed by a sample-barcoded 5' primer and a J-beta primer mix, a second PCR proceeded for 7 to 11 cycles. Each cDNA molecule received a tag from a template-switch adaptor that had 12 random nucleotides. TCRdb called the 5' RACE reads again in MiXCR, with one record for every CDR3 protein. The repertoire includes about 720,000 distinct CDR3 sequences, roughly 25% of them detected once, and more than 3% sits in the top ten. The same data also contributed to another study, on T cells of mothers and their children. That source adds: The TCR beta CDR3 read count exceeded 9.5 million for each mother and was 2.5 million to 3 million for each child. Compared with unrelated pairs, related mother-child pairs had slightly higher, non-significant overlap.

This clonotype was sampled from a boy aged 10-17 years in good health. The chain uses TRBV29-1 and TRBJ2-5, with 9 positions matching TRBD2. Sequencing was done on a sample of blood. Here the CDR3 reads CSVTSGNQETQYF. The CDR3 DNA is TGCAGCGTGACTAGCGGAAATCAAGAGACCCAGTACTTC.